This T cell receptor (beta chain) was captured by sequencing in a study of cytomegalovirus exposure and HLA in healthy donors. Germline V gene data show CDR1 as MNHNS and CDR2 as SASEGT. The CDR3 spans 14 residues. J lost 9 bases, V lost 6 bases, and 10 bases had no gene match. The study ran its PCR with 60 Vbeta and 13 Jbeta primers. Sequencing was performed with immunoSEQ multiplex PCR; in TCRdb, only in-frame clones are kept and a portion is missing. This table has roughly 140,000 clones, approximately 80% appearing once. This chain connects TRBV6-1 to TRBJ2-4, with 8 bases matching TRBD1. This TCR came from a man aged 30 to 45 in good health and CMV-seropositive. Sequencing used PBMCs. CDR3 DNA sequence: TGTGCCAGCAGACAACAGGGGGGCTTCGGCATTCAGTACTTC. It encodes CASRQQGGFGIQYF.